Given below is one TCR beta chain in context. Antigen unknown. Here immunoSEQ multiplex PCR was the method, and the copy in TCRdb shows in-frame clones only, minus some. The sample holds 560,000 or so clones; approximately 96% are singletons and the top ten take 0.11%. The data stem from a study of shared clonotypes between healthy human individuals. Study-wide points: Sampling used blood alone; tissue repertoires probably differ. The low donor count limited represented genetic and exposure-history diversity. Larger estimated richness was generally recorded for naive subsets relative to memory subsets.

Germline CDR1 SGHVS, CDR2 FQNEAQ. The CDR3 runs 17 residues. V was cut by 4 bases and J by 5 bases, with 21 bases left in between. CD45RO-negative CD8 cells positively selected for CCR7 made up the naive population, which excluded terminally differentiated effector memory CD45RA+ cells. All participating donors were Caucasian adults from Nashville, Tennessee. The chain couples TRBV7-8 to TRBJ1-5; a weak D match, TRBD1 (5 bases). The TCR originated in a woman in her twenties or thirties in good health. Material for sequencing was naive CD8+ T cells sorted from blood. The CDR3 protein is CASSYQSRDLGYQPQHF. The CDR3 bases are TGTGCCAGCAGCTATCAGAGCCGGGACCTGGGGTATCAGCCCCAGCATTTT.